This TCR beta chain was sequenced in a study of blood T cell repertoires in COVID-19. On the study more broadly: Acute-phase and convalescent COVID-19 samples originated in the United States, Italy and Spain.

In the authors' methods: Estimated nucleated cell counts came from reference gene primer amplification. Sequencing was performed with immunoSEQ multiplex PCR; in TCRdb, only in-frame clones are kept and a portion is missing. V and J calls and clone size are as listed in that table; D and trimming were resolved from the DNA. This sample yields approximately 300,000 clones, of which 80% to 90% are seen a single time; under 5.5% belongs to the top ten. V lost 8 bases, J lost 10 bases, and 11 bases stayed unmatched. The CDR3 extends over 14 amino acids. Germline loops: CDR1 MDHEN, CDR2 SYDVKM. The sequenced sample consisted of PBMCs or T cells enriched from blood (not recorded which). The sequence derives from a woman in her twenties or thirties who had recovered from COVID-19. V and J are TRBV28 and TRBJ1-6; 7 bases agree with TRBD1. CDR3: CASGRTGVSSPLHF. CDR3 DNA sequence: TGTGCCAGCGGCAGGACAGGAGTAAGCTCACCCCTCCACTTT.